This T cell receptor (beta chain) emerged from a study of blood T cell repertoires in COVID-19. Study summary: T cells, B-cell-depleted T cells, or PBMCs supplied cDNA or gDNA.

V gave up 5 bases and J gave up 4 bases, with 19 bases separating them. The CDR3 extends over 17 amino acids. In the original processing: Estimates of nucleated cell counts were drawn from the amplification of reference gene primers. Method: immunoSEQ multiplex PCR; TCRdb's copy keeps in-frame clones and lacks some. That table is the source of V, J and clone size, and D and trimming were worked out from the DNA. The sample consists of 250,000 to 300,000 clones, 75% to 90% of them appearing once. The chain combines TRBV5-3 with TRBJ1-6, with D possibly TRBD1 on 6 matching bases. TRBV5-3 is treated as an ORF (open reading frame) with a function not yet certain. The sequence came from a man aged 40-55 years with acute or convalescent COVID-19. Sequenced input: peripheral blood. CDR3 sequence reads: CARRQSRTELYNSPLHF. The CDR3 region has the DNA TGTGCCAGAAGACAAAGTAGGACAGAACTTTATAATTCACCCCTCCACTTT.